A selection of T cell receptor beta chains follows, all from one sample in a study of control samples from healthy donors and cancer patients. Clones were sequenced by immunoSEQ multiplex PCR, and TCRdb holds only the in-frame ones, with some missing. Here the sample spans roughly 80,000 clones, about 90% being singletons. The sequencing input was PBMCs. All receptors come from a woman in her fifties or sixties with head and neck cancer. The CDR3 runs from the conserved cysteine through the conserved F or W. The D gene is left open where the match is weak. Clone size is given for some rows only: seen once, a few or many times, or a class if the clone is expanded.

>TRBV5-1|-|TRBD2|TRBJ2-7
TGCGCCAGCAGCTTGGTACTAGCGGGAGCCCACGAGCAGTACTTC
CASSLVLAGAHEQYF
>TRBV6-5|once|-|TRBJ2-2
TGTGCCACCTCGTTTAGCGCGAACACCGGGGAGCTGTTTTTT
CATSFSANTGELFF
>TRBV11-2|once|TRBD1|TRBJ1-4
TGTGCCAGCAGCGACATACAGGGGGTGTCTAATGAAAAACTGTTTTTT
CASSDIQGVSNEKLFF
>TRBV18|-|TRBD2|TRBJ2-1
TGTGCCAGCTCACCCCGGACTAGCGAGTACAATGAGCAGTTCTTC
CASSPRTSEYNEQFF
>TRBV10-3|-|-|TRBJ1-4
TGTGCCATCGGGGAGGGGGGGGATAATGAAAAACTGTTTTTT
CAIGEGGDNEKLFF
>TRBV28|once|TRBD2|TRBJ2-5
TGTGCCAGCAGCCCCCCGACTAGCGGGCGGCAGACCCAGTACTTC
CASSPPTSGRQTQYF
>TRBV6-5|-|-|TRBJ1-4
TGTGCCAGCAGTTACGGGGGATCTAATGAAAAACTGTTTTTT
CASSYGGSNEKLFF
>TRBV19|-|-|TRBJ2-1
TGTGCCAGTAGTATAGGCGAGGGCAGGAGCTCCTACAATGAGCAGTTCTTC
CASSIGEGRSSYNEQFF
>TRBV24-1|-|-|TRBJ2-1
TGTGCCACCAGTGATTTCTTCAAAGGGGACTCCTACAATGAGCAGTTCTTC
CATSDFFKGDSYNEQFF
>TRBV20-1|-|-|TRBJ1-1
TGCAGTGCTAGTCGTGGACAGACCTTCTCCGAAGCTTTCTTT
CSASRGQTFSEAFF
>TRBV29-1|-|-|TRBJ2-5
TGCAGCGTCCTACAGTTGTCCGGAGAGACCCAGTACTTC
CSVLQLSGETQYF
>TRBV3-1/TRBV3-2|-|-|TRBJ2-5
TGTGCCAGCAGCCAAAGGGACCCGACGGGGCAGACCCAGTACTTC
CASSQRDPTGQTQYF
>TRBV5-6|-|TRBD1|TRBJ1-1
TGTGCCAGCAGCTTGCAAGCGGGGACAGTTGAAGCTTTCTTT
CASSLQAGTVEAFF
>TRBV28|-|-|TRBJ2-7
TGTGCCAGCAGGGGCGCCAGGGGTTTCTTAGGGGAGCAGTACTTC
CASRGARGFLGEQYF
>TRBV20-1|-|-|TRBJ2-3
TGCAGTGCTAGTGGTGGGGACTTTCTACTATGGGATACGCAGTATTTT
CSASGGDFLLWDTQYF
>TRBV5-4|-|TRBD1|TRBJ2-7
TGTGCCAGCAGCTACGGACAGGGTATCCACGAGCAGTACTTC
CASSYGQGIHEQYF
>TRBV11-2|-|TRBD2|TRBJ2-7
TGTGCCAGCACCGTTGATTCGGGACTAGCGGGAGAGGTCTCCTACGAGCAGTACTTC
CASTVDSGLAGEVSYEQYF
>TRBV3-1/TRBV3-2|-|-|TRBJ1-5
TGTGCCAGCAGCCAAGGATCCGGGTCGAGCAATCAGCCCCAGCATTTT
CASSQGSGSSNQPQHF
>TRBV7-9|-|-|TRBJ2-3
TGTGCCAGCAGCGTAGGCACAGATACGCAGTATTTT
CASSVGTDTQYF
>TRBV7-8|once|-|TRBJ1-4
TGTGCCAGCAGCCAGAGAGCGACAGCAACTAATGAAAAACTGTTTTTT
CASSQRATATNEKLFF
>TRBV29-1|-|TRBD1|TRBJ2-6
TGCAGCGCACAGGGGGTTGGGGCCAACGTCCTGACTTTC
CSAQGVGANVLTF
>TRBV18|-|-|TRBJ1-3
TGTGCCAGCTCACCACCGGGAGGTCCTGGAAACACCATATATTTT
CASSPPGGPGNTIYF
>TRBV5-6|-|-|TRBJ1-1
TGTGCCAGCAGCTTGGCCCGGCAGGGGAACACTGAAGCTTTCTTT
CASSLARQGNTEAFF
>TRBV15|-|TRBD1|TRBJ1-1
TGTGCCACCAGCAGAGATTTGGGGACAGGGGGCACTGAAGCTTTCTTT
CATSRDLGTGGTEAFF
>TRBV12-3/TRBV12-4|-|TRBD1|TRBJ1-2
TGTGCCAGCAGTTCCGGGACAGGGGAAGGCTACACCTTC
CASSSGTGEGYTF
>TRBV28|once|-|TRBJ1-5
TGTGCCAGCAGTTTATACCTCACTGCGGGAAATCAGCCCCAGCATTTT
CASSLYLTAGNQPQHF
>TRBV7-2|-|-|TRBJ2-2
TGTGCCAGCAGTTTGAGTCCCCGAGAGCTGTTTTTT
CASSLSPRELFF
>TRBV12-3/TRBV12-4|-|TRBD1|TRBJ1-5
TGTGCCAGCAGACCAGGGGGGGGTCAGCCCCAGCATTTT
CASRPGGGQPQHF
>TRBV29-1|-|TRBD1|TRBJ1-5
TGCAGCGTTGTAGTAGGGGGCCTCAATCAGCCCCAGCATTTT
CSVVVGGLNQPQHF
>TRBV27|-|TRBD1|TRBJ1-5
TGTGCCAGCAAGGGCGGGACAGGGGGCCTTCTAAATCAGCCCCAGCATTTT
CASKGGTGGLLNQPQHF
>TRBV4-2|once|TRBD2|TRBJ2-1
TGTGCCAGCAGCCTTGCGGGACTAGCGGGCTCCAATGAGCAGTTCTTC
CASSLAGLAGSNEQFF
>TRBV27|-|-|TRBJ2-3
TGTGCCAGCAGTTTGGGAGCGGGTGACACAGATACGCAGTATTTT
CASSLGAGDTDTQYF
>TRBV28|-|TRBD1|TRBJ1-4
TGTGCCAGCAGAAATCGACAGGGGGCGCGTGAAAAACTGTTTTTT
CASRNRQGAREKLFF
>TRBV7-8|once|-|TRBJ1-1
TGTGCCAGCAGCCCCCTCTCCCGGGACACTGAAGCTTTCTTT
CASSPLSRDTEAFF
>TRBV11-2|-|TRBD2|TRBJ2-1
TGTGCCAGCGACAAGGCGACTAGCGGGCGAAACAATGAGCAGTTCTTC
CASDKATSGRNNEQFF
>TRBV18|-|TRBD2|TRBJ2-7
TGTGCCAGCTCACTGAAAGCTGAACCCGGGAGGCCCTACGAGCAGTACTTC
CASSLKAEPGRPYEQYF
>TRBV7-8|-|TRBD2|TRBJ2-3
TGTGCCAGCAGCGTCGAGACTAGCGCCCCGCCTACAGATACGCAGTATTTT
CASSVETSAPPTDTQYF
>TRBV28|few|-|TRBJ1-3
TGTGCCAGCAGTTCAGTATTGGGACTCCTGAACACCATATATTTT
CASSSVLGLLNTIYF
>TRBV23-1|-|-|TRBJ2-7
TGCGCCAGCAGATTAACTATCTCCTACGAGCAGTACTTC
CASRLTISYEQYF
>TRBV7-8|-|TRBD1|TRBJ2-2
TGTGCCAGCAGCTTCGGACAGGCCCGTAGGGGCACCGGGGAGCTGTTTTTT
CASSFGQARRGTGELFF
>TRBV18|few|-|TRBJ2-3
TGTGCCAGCTCACCACAGGGGTGGGGCACAGATACGCAGTATTTT
CASSPQGWGTDTQYF
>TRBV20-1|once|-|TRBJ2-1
TGCAGTGCTAGTACCGGACTACAACGCAATGAGCAGTTCTTC
CSASTGLQRNEQFF
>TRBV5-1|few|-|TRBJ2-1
TGCGCCAGCAGCTTGGCGGGGGTGACTCCTGAGGGTGAGCAGTTCTTC
CASSLAGVTPEGEQFF
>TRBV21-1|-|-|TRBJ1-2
TGTGCCAGGAGGGATCCTTCTCTTAATGGCTACACCTTC
CARRDPSLNGYTF
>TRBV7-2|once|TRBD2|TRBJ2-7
TGTGCCAGCAGCTTAGATACTAGCGCAGCCTACGAGCAGTACTTC
CASSLDTSAAYEQYF
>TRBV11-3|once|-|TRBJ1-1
TGTGCCAGCAGCTTAGACAGGAACACTGAAGCTTTCTTT
CASSLDRNTEAFF
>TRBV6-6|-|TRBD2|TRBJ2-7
TGTGCCAGCAGTTACTCCGGGACTAGCGGGAGGAACGAGCAGTACTTC
CASSYSGTSGRNEQYF
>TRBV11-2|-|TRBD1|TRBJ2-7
TGTGCCAGCAGCTGGATCCCCGGGACAGGGTACGAGCAGTACTTC
CASSWIPGTGYEQYF
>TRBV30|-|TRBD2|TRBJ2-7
TGTGCCTGGAGTCCTCTACTAGCGGGACTCTACGAGCAGTACTTC
CAWSPLLAGLYEQYF
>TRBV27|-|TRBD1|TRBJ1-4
TGTGCCAGCAGTTTTCAGAGGGGGCTAAATAATGAAAAACTGTTTTTT
CASSFQRGLNNEKLFF
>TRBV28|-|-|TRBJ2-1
TGTGCCAGCAGTTCCCCCCCCGCTGAGCAGTTCTTC
CASSSPPAEQFF
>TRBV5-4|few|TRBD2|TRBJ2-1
TGTGCCAGCAGCCCAGCGGGACTAGCTCCGTACAATGAGCAGTTCTTC
CASSPAGLAPYNEQFF
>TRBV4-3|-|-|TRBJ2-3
TGCGCCAGCAGCCAAGAGGCAGGGAGAACAGATACGCAGTATTTT
CASSQEAGRTDTQYF
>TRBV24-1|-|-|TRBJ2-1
TGTGCCACCAGTGAGCAGCACTTCAATGAGCAGTTCTTC
CATSEQHFNEQFF
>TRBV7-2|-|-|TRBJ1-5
TGTGCCAGCAGCTTAGAAGGGATTGGTGGCAATCAGCCCCAGCATTTT
CASSLEGIGGNQPQHF
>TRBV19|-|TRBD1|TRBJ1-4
TGTGCCAGTAGTAGTCCCCGGCGTGCTACAGGGGGAGAAAAACTGTTTTTT
CASSSPRRATGGEKLFF
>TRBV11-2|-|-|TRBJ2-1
TGTGCCAGCAGCTCCCCCCCGGGTCGGGGGAATGAGCAGTTCTTC
CASSSPPGRGNEQFF
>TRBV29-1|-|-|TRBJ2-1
TGCAGCGCACGCGACAGCTCCTACAATGAGCAGTTCTTC
CSARDSSYNEQFF
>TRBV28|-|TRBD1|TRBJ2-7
TGTGCCAGCACCTTACAGGGGAACTCCTACGAGCAGTACTTC
CASTLQGNSYEQYF